The entry that follows covers one T cell receptor (beta chain) sequence. Method: immunoSEQ multiplex PCR; TCRdb's copy keeps in-frame clones and lacks some. The table lists around 300,000 clones, more than 70% of them singletons. This sample stems from a study of blood T cell repertoires in COVID-19. The V and J ends lost 1 base and 9 bases, in that order; junction bases with no gene match: 8. There are 15 residues in the CDR3. Germline CDR1 and CDR2: LGHDT and YNNKEL (reference sequence). The rearrangement links TRBV3-1 (or the pseudogene TRBV3-2) to TRBJ1-1, with TRBD1 matching 10 bases. The receptor was isolated from a woman in her twenties or thirties with COVID-19, enrolled during active disease. Material: peripheral blood. The CDR3 bases are TGTGCCAGCAGCCAAGCAGGGACAGGGGCGTCTCAAGCTTTCTTT. Protein: CASSQAGTGASQAFF.